This entry concerns a single T cell receptor (beta chain). This table comes from immunoSEQ multiplex PCR, and its TCRdb copy is limited to in-frame clones, with some not included. The sample holds around 260,000 clones, about 85% seen once. This record comes from a study of blood T cell repertoires in COVID-19. Sequenced: peripheral blood. This clonotype originated in a human donor with COVID-19, enrolled during active disease. The donor label of this sample is uncertain.

Here the CDR3 DNA reads TGCGCCAGCAGCTTGGACCTGACAGGGGGCTACAATGAGCAGTTCTTC. This translates into CASSLDLTGGYNEQFF. The chain employs TRBV5-1 and TRBJ2-1; 9 bases are shared with TRBD1. Germline V gene sequence: CDR1 SGHRS, CDR2 YFSETQ. The CDR3 is 16 residues long. Trimming removed 0 bases from V and 3 bases from J; junction bases left unmatched: 4.